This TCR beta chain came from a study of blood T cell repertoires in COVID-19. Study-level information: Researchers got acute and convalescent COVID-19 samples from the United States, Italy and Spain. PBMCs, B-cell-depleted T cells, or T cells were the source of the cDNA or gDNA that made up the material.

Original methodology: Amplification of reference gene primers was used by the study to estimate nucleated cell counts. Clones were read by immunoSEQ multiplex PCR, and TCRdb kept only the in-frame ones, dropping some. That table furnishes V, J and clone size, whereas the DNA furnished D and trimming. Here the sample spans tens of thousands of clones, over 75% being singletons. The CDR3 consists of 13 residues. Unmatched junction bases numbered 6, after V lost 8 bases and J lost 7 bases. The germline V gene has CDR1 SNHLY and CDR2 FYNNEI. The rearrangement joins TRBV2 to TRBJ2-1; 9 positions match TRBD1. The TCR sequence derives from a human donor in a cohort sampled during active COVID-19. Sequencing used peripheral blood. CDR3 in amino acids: CASARDRVNEQFF. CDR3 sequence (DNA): TGTGCCAGCGCCCGGGACAGGGTGAATGAGCAGTTCTTC. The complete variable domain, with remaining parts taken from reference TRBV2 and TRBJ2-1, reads EPEVTQTPSHQVTQMGQEVILRCVPISNHLYFYWYRQILGQKVEFLVSFYNNEISEKSEIFDDQFSVERPDGSNFTLKIRSTKLEDSAMYFCASARDRVNEQFFGPGTRLTVL.